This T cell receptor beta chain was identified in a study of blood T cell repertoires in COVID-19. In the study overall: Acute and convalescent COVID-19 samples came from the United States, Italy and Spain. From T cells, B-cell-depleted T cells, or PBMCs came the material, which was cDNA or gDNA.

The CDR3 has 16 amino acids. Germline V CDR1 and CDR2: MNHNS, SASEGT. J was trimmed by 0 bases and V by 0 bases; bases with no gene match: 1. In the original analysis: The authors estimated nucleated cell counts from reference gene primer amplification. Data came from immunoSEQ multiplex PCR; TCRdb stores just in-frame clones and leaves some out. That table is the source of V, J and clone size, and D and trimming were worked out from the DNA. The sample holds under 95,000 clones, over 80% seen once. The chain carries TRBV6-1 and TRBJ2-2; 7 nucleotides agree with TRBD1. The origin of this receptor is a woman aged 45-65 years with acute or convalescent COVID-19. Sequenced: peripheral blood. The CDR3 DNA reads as TGTGCCAGCAGTGAAGCAGGGACAGCGAACACCGGGGAGCTGTTTTTT. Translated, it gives CASSEAGTANTGELFF.